This T cell receptor beta chain was retrieved from a study of blood T cell repertoires in COVID-19. Study-level information: The samples span acute and convalescent COVID-19 from the United States, Italy and Spain. Sources were T cells, B-cell-depleted T cells, or PBMCs; the material itself was cDNA or gDNA.

Per the original methods: Reference gene primers were amplified, and this amplification served to estimate nucleated cell counts. This table comes from immunoSEQ multiplex PCR, and its TCRdb copy is limited to in-frame clones, with some not included. The V and J calls and the clone size are those of that table, but D and trimming were determined from the DNA. The sample has 190,000 or so clones, approximately 86% seen once. Germline CDR1 is ENHRY and CDR2 is SYGVKD. This CDR3 has 16 amino acids. Between the trimmed V and J ends, which lost 2 bases and 4 bases, there was a span of 15 bases. Sequencing was done on a sample of peripheral blood. This TCR came from a man aged 55 to 69 with COVID-19, enrolled during active disease. The chain carries TRBV10-3 and TRBJ2-1; D is possibly TRBD2 (6 bases). Here the CDR3 reads CAISEGTPGGYNEQFF. The CDR3 region has the DNA TGTGCCATCAGTGAGGGGACTCCCGGAGGGTACAATGAGCAGTTCTTC.